This TCR beta chain was sequenced in a study of T cell repertoires in cytomegalovirus infection. There are 13 residues in the CDR3. Germline V lookup: CDR1 SGHTA, CDR2 FQGNSA. Trimming shortened V by 3 bases and J by 3 bases, and 7 bases separated the two germline ends. This clonotype was recorded many times. TCRdb processed the reads anew with MiXCR; each CDR3 protein has one entry. This table has 97,000 or so distinct CDR3 sequences, more than 15% appearing once. This chain connects TRBV7-2 to TRBJ2-3; D gene uncertain. The TCR sequence derives from a human donor in good health (CMV status not recorded). Some clones in this sample may be carry-over from other donors' samples. Sequences were obtained from PBMCs. The CDR3 bases are TGTGCCAGCAGCTTTGGTGGGACAGATACGCAGTATTTT. Translation gives CASSFGGTDTQYF.